The T cell receptor (beta chain) described here comes from a study of T cells after yellow fever vaccination. In TCRdb, the 5' RACE reads were re-called with MiXCR into one record per CDR3 protein. The sample has about 69,000 distinct CDR3 sequences; 5.9% are singletons. The CDR3 loop spans 14 amino acids. V was trimmed by 4 bases and J by 1 base, leaving 10 bases between them. Germline-derived CDR1 and CDR2 are SGHTA and FQGNSA. This clonotype was detected ten times or more. The chain couples TRBV7-2 to TRBJ2-5; tentatively, D is TRBD2 (6 bases). Sequenced here: CD4+ T cells sorted from PBMCs, sampled around 16 days after the first yellow fever vaccination. The source of this sequence is a man aged 18 to 29 who received the YFV17D yellow fever vaccine. CDR3 DNA: TGTGCCAGCAGCTATGGGACTGGCCAAGAGACCCAGTACTTC. This translates into CASSYGTGQETQYF.